Sequencing of this T cell receptor (beta chain) was carried out in a study of T cells in Graves' hyperthyroidism and ophthalmopathy. The authors deemed Graves' hyperthyroidism stable absent ophthalmopathy progression within 18 months. Lactation, pregnancy, other autoimmune disease or uncontrolled infection excluded patients. Template material for amplifying TCR beta CDR3 regions consisted of RNA transcripts. RT-PCR in the first round (using the HTBI primer set) targeted the TCR CDR3. TCRdb fed the multiplex PCR reads into MiXCR, producing one record per CDR3 protein. The data contain about 200,000 distinct CDR3 sequences, about 17% of them seen just once; the ten biggest clones take up approximately 40%. The CDR3 consists of 13 residues. Looked up from germline, CDR1 is MNHNS and CDR2 is SASEGT. Deletions cut 8 bases from V and 8 bases from J, with 13 bases between.

The origin of this receptor is a middle-aged man with Graves' hyperthyroidism. The J gene is TRBJ1-6, the V gene TRBV6-1, with a possible D match to TRBD1 (6 bases). The specimen sequenced was blood. The CDR3 sequence: CASGGEGDSPLHF. For the CDR3, the DNA is TGTGCCAGCGGAGGGGAGGGGGATTCACCCCTCCACTTT.